The T cell receptor beta chain under discussion was sequenced for a study of blood T cell repertoires in COVID-19. Using immunoSEQ multiplex PCR, the repertoire was profiled, and TCRdb retains in-frame clones only, with some absent. The sample records roughly 220,000 clones, about 86% being singletons. The sample comprised peripheral blood. The receptor comes from a woman aged 45-65 years with COVID-19, enrolled during active disease.

As DNA, the CDR3 is TGTGCCACCAGAGACGGGACCTACGAGCAGTACTTC. Its translation: CATRDGTYEQYF. The gene calls are TRBV6-6 and TRBJ2-7; TRBD2 might be the D (5 bases). Germline CDR1 reads MNHNY; CDR2 reads SVGAGI (reference sequence). CDR3 size: 12 residues. The V end was cut by 10 bases, the J end by 2 bases, with 12 bases between.